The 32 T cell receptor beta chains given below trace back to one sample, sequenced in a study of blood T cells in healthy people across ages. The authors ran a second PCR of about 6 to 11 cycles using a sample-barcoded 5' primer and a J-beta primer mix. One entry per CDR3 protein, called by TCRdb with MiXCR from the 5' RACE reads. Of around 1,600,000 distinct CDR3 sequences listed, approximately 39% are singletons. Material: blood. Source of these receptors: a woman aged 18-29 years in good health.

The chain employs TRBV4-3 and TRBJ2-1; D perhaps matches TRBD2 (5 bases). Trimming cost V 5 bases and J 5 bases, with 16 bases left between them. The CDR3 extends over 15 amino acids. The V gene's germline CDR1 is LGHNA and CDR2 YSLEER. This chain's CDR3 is CASSWTHGVDNEQFF. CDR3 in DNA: TGCGCCAGCAGCTGGACCCACGGGGTTGACAATGAGCAGTTCTTC.

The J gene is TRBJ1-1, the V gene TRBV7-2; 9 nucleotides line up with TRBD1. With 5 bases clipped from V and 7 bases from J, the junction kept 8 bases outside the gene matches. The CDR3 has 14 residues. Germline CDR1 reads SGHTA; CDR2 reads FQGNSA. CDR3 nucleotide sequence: TGTGCCAGCAGCCCATCGACAGGGGGGAATGAAGCTTTCTTT. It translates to CASSPSTGGNEAFF.

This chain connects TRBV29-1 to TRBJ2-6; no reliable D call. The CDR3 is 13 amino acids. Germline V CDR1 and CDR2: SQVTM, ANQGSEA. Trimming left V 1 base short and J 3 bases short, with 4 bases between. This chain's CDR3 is CSVEGFGANVLTF. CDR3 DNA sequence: TGCAGCGTTGAAGGCTTTGGGGCCAACGTCCTGACTTTC.

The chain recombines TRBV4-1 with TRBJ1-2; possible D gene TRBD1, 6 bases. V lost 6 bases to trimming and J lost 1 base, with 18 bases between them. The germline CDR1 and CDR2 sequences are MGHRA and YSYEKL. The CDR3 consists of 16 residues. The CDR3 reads CASRPRTGRNNYGYTF. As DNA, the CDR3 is TGCGCCAGCAGACCAAGAACAGGGAGGAATAACTATGGCTACACCTTC.

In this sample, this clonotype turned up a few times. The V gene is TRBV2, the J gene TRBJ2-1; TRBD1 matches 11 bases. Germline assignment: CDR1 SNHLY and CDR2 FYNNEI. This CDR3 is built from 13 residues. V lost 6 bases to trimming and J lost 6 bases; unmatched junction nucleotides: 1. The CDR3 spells CASRGTGGNEQFF. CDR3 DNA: TGTGCCAGCAGGGGGACAGGGGGCAATGAGCAGTTCTTC.

The CDR3 DNA is TGTGCCAGCAGCCCCTTGGGCACCTGTGACCAGTACTTC. Translated, it gives CASSPLGTCDQYF. The chain uses TRBV14 and TRBJ2-5; D is ambiguous. The V end lost 4 bases, the J end lost 10 bases, and 16 bases lay between the germline ends. Germline loops: CDR1 SGHDN, CDR2 FVKESK. The CDR3 runs 13 residues. The entire variable domain, with the rest obtained from reference TRBV14 and TRBJ2-5, is as follows: EAGVTQFPSHSVIEKGQTVTLRCDPISGHDNLYWYRRVMGKEIKFLLHFVKESKQDESGMPNNRFLAERTGGTYSTLKVQPAELEDSGVYFCASSPLGTCDQYFGPGTRLLVL.

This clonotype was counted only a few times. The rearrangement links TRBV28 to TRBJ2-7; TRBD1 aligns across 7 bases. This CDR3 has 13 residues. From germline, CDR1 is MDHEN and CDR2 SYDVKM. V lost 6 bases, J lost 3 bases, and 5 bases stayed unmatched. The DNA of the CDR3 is TGTGCCAGCAGCACCGGGACAGACTACGAGCAGTACTTC. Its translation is CASSTGTDYEQYF. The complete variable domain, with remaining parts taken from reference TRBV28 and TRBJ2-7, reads DVKVTQSSRYLVKRTGEKVFLECVQDMDHENMFWYRQDPGLGLRLIYFSYDVKMKEKGDIPEGYSVSREKKERFSLILESASTNQTSMYLCASSTGTDYEQYFGPGTRLTVT.

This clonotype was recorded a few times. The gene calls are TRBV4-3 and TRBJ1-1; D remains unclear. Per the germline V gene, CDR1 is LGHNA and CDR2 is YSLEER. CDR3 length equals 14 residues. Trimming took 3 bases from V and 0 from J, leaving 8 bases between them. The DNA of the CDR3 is TGCGCCAGCAGCCAGGAAGCGGTGAACACTGAAGCTTTCTTT. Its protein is CASSQEAVNTEAFF.

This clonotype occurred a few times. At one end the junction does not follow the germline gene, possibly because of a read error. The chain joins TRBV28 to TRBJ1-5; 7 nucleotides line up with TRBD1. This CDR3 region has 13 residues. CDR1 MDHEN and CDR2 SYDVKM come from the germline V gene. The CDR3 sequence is CAGRGNSNQPQHF. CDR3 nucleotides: TGTGCCGGCAGGGGGAATAGCAATCAGCCCCAGCATTTT.

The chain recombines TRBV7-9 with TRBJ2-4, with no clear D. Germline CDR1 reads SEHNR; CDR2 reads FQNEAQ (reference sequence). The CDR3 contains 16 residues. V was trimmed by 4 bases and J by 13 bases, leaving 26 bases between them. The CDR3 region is CASSSTLSFPAYVQYF. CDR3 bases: TGTGCCAGCAGCTCGACCCTGAGCTTCCCCGCCTACGTGCAGTACTTC. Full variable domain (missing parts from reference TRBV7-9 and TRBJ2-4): DTGVSQNPRHKITKRGQNVTFRCDPISEHNRLYWYRQTLGQGPEFLTYFQNEAQLEKSRLLSDRFSAERPKGSFSTLEIQRTEQGDSAMYLCASSSTLSFPAYVQYFGAGTRLSVL.

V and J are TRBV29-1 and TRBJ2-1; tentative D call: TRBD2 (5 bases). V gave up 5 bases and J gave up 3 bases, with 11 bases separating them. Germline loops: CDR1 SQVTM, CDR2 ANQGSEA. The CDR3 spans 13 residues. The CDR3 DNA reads TGCAGCGTTCGAGGGAGCATCTACAATGAGCAGTTCTTC. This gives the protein CSVRGSIYNEQFF.

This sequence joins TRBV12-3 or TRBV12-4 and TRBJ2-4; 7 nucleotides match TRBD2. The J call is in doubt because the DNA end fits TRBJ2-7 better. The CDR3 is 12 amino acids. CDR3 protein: CASKGTNYEQYF. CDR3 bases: TGTGCCAGCAAAGGGACTAACTACGAGCAGTACTTC.

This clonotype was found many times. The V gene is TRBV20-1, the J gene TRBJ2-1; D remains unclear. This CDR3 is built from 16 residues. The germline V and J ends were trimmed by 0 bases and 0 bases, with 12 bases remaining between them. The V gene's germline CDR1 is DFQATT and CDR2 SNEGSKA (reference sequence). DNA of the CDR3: TGCAGTGCTAGAGATTGGGCAGAGAGCTCCTACAATGAGCAGTTCTTC. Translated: CSARDWAESSYNEQFF.

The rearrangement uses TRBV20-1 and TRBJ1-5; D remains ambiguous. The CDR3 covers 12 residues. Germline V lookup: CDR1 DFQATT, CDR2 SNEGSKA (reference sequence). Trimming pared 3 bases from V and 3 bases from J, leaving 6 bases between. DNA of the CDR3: TGCAGTGCTAGGGAAACCAATCAGCCCCAGCATTTT. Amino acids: CSARETNQPQHF.

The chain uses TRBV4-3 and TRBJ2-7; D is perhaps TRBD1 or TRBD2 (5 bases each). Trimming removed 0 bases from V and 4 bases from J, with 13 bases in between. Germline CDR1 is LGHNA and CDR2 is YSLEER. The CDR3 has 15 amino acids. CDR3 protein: CASSQDWGNVYEQYF. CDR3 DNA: TGCGCCAGCAGCCAAGATTGGGGGAATGTATACGAGCAGTACTTC.

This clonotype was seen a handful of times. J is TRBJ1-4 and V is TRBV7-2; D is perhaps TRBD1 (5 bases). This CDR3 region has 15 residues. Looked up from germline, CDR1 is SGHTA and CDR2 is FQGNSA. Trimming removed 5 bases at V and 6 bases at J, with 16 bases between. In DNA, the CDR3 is TGTGCCAGCAGCCAGCCTGGGCGAGGGGATGAAAAACTGTTTTTT. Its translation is CASSQPGRGDEKLFF.

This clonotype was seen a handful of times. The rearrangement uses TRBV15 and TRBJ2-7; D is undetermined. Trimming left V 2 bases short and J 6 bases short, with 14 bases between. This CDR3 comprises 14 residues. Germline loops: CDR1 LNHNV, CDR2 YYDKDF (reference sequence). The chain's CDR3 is CATSRPHGLVEQYF. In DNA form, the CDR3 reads TGTGCCACCAGCAGACCCCACGGGTTGGTCGAGCAGTACTTC.

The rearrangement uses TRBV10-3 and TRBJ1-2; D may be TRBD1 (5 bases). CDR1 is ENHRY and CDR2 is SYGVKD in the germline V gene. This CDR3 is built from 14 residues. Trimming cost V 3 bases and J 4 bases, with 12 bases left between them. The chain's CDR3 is CAISDARESYGYTF. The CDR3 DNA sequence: TGTGCCATCAGTGACGCCAGGGAGAGCTATGGCTACACCTTC.

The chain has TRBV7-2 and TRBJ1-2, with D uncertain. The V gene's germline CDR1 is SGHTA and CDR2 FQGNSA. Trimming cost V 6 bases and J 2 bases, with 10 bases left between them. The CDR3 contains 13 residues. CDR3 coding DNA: TGTGCCAGCAGAAGCCCGTGGAACTATGGCTACACCTTC. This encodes CASRSPWNYGYTF.

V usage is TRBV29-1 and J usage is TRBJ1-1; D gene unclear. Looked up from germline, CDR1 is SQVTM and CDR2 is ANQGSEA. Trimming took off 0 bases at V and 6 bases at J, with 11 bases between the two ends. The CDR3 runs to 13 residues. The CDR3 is CSVEEGPRAEAFF. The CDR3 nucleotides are TGCAGCGTTGAAGAAGGGCCTCGGGCTGAAGCTTTCTTT.

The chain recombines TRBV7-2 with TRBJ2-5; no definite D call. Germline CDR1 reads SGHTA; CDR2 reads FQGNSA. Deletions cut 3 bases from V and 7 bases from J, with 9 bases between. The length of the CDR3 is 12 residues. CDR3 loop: CASSLDAGTQYF. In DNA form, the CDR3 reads TGTGCCAGCAGCTTGGACGCAGGGACCCAGTACTTC.

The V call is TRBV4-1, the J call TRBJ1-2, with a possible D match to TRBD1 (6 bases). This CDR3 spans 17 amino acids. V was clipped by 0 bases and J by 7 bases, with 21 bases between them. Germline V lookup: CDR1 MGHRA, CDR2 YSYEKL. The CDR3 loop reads CASSQDWPRQEWSGYTF. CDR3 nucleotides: TGCGCCAGCAGCCAAGATTGGCCCCGACAGGAGTGGAGTGGCTACACCTTC.

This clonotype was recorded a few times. The CDR3 DNA follows: TGCGCCAGCAGCCAAGGCCCAGCAGGGGTAGATACGCAGTATTTT. This codes for CASSQGPAGVDTQYF. V is TRBV4-1 and J is TRBJ2-3; TRBD1 is a possible D gene (6 bases). The CDR3 is 15 residues long. The V end lost 1 base, the J end lost 5 bases, and 13 bases lay between the germline ends. Germline loops: CDR1 MGHRA, CDR2 YSYEKL.

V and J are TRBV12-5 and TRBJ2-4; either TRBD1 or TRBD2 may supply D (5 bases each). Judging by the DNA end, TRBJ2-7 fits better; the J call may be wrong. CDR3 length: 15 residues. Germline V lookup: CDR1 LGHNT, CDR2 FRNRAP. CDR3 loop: CASGLVYGASYEQYF. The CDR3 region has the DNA TGTGCTAGTGGTTTGGTATACGGGGCCTCCTACGAGCAGTACTTC.

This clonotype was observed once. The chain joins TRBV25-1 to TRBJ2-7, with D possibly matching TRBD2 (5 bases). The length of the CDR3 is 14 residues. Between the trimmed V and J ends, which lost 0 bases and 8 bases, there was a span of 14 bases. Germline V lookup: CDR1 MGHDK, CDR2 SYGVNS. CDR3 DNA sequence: TGTGCCAGCAGTGAATATGGAGGAGAAGGGAAGCAGTACTTC. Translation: CASSEYGGEGKQYF.

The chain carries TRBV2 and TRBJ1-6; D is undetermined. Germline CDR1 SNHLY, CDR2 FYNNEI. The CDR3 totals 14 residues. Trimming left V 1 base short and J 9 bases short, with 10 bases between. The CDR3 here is CASSEDTSGSPLHF. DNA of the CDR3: TGTGCCAGCAGTGAAGACACCTCAGGTTCACCCCTCCACTTT.

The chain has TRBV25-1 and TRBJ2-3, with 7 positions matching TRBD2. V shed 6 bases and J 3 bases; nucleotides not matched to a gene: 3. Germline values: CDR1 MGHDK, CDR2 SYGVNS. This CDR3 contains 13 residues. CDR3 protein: CASSGRPTDTQYF. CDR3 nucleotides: TGTGCCAGCAGCGGGAGGCCTACAGATACGCAGTATTTT.

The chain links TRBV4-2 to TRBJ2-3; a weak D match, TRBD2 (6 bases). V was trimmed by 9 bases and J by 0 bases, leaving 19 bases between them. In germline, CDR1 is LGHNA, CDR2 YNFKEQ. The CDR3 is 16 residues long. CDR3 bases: TGTGCCAGTAGCACCAGCGGGCATCCTAGCACAGATACGCAGTATTTT. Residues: CASSTSGHPSTDTQYF.

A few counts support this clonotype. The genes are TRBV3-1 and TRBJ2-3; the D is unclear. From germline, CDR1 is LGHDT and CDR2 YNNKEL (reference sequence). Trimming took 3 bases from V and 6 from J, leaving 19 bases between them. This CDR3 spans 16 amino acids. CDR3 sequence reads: CASSHYRAPLPDTQYF. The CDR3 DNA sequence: TGTGCCAGCAGCCACTATAGAGCCCCCCTCCCGGATACGCAGTATTTT.

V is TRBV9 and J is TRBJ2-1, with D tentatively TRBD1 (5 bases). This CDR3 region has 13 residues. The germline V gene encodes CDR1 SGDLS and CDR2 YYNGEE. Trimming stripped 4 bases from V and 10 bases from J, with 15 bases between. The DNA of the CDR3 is TGTGCCAGCAGCCCTGACAGTCCCTACGAGCAGTTCTTC. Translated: CASSPDSPYEQFF.

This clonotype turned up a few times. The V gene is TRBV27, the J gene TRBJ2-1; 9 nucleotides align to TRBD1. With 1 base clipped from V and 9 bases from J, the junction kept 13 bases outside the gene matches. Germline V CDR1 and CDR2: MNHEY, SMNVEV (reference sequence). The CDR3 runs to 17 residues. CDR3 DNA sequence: TGTGCCAGCAGTTTATATCCTACCGGGACAGGGATAGCTGAGCAGTTCTTC. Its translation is CASSLYPTGTGIAEQFF.

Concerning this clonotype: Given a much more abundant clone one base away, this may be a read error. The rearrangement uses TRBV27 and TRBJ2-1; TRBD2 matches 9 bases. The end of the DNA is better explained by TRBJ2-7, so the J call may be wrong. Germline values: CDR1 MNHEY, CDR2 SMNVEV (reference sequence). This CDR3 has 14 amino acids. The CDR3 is CASSLLSGSNEQYF. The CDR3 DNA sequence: TGTGCCAGCAGTTTACTTAGCGGGAGTAATGAGCAGTACTTC.